The 29 T cell receptor beta chains reported below all come from one sample, sequenced in a study of blood T cell repertoires in COVID-19. Measured with immunoSEQ multiplex PCR; TCRdb has only the in-frame clones, and not every one. Found here are around 220,000 clones, 70% to 85% of them singletons; the top ten hold about 5.3%. The sequencing input was peripheral blood. The receptors here all came from a woman older than 75 with active or convalescent COVID-19.

The V gene is TRBV6-1, the J gene TRBJ1-4; D is unclear. Germline CDR1 and CDR2: MNHNS and SASEGT. This CDR3 contains 15 residues. V shed 0 bases and J shed 3 bases, with 8 bases lying between them. The CDR3 protein is CASSEAWAANEKLFF. Here the CDR3 DNA reads TGTGCCAGCAGTGAAGCGTGGGCAGCTAATGAAAAACTGTTTTTT.

The J gene is TRBJ1-1, the V gene TRBV5-1; TRBD1 aligns across 9 bases. Germline-derived CDR1 and CDR2 are SGHRS and YFSETQ. The CDR3 consists of 16 residues. The J segment lost 4 bases and the V segment lost 4 bases, leaving 11 bases of the junction unmatched. The CDR3 DNA is TGCGCCAGCAGCCCCGACAGGGGGTCGGGAAGCACTGAAGCTTTCTTT. Its translation is CASSPDRGSGSTEAFF. The full variable domain, completed using reference TRBV5-1 and TRBJ1-1, is KAGVTQTPRYLIKTRGQQVTLSCSPISGHRSVSWYQQTPGQGLQFLFEYFSETQRNKGNFPGRFSGRQFSNSRSEMNVSTLELGDSALYLCASSPDRGSGSTEAFFGQGTRLTVV.

The chain links TRBV7-2 to TRBJ2-1; 10 nucleotides agree with TRBD2. V was pared by 3 bases and J by 6 bases, with 5 bases of the junction left unmatched. The length of the CDR3 is 15 residues. The germline CDR1 and CDR2 sequences are SGHTA and FQGNSA. The CDR3 sequence: CASSFGLAGVNEQFF. The CDR3 region has the DNA TGTGCCAGCAGCTTCGGCCTAGCGGGAGTCAATGAGCAGTTCTTC.

The chain couples TRBV6-5 to TRBJ1-2; D is ambiguous. V lost 2 bases and J lost 4, with 8 bases in between. Germline V gene sequence: CDR1 MNHEY, CDR2 SVGAGI. The CDR3 spans 13 residues. Written as DNA, the CDR3 is TGTGCCAGCAGTTACCGGAGAACCTATGGCTACACCTTC. Translation: CASSYRRTYGYTF.

V gene TRBV4-1 combines with J gene TRBJ1-1; 9 nucleotides agree with TRBD1. CDR1 MGHRA and CDR2 YSYEKL come from the germline V gene. With 5 bases clipped from V and 1 base from J, the junction kept 8 bases outside the gene matches. This CDR3 has 16 residues. DNA for the CDR3: TGCGCCAGCAGCGAAACTTCGGACAGGGGGAACACTGAAGCTTTCTTT. This gives the protein CASSETSDRGNTEAFF.

This clone occurred a few times. The chain carries TRBV5-1 and TRBJ2-7; TRBD1 aligns across 7 bases. Germline V gene data show CDR1 as SGHRS and CDR2 as YFSETQ. The CDR3 runs to 15 residues. V lost 0 bases, J lost 5 bases, and 8 bases stayed unmatched. In DNA, the CDR3 is TGCGCCAGCAGCTTGGCGACAGGGTCCTTCGACGAGCAGTACTTC. Amino acids: CASSLATGSFDEQYF. The full variable domain, rest sourced from reference TRBV5-1 and TRBJ2-7, is KAGVTQTPRYLIKTRGQQVTLSCSPISGHRSVSWYQQTPGQGLQFLFEYFSETQRNKGNFPGRFSGRQFSNSRSEMNVSTLELGDSALYLCASSLATGSFDEQYFGPGTRLTVT.

The genes are TRBV4-1 and TRBJ2-5; 7 nucleotides line up with TRBD2. From germline, CDR1 is MGHRA and CDR2 YSYEKL. J gave up 2 bases and V 1 base, and 1 base lay outside the gene matches. The CDR3 is 14 residues long. The CDR3 reads CASSQVGLQETQYF. The DNA of the CDR3 is TGCGCCAGCAGCCAAGTGGGACTACAAGAGACCCAGTACTTC.

This clone showed up just a few times. The chain links TRBV11-2 to TRBJ1-4, with a tentative D call TRBD1 (6 bases). This CDR3 spans 14 amino acids. Trimming cost V 0 bases and J 14 bases, with 16 bases left between them. The germline V gene has CDR1 SGHAT and CDR2 FQNNGV. The CDR3 region has the DNA TGTGCCAGCAGCTTAGATCCTGGGGGCGCCGGGCTGTTTTTT. Protein: CASSLDPGGAGLFF.

This chain links TRBV9 with TRBJ2-3; no firm D call. The CDR3 totals 15 residues. CDR1 and CDR2 from the germline V gene are SGDLS and YYNGEE. V shed 0 bases and J shed 0 bases, with 8 bases lying between them. The CDR3 DNA is TGTGCCAGCAGCGTAGCTACCCTGAGCACAGATACGCAGTATTTT. It yields the protein CASSVATLSTDTQYF.

The chain links TRBV28 to TRBJ1-6; D is unclear. Germline CDR1 and CDR2: MDHEN and SYDVKM. Trimming pared 6 bases from V and 3 bases from J, leaving 12 bases between. CDR3 length equals 15 residues. The chain's CDR3 is CASRGQANYNSPLHF. CDR3 DNA: TGTGCCAGCAGAGGTCAGGCCAACTATAATTCACCCCTCCACTTT.

The CDR3 DNA reads TGTGCCAGCAGCCAAGTGTCCAGCGGATTCTACGAGCAGTACTTC. It translates to CASSQVSSGFYEQYF. This chain links TRBV3-1 (or the pseudogene TRBV3-2) with TRBJ2-7, with D maybe TRBD2 (5 bases). V lost 1 base and J lost 3, with 13 bases in between. From germline, CDR1 is LGHDT and CDR2 YNNKEL (reference sequence). The CDR3 spans 15 residues.

The genes are TRBV11-2 and TRBJ1-4; D is undetermined. The ends were cut back, 4 bases at V and 7 bases at J, with 13 bases in the middle. Germline V gene data show CDR1 as SGHAT and CDR2 as FQNNGV. The CDR3 sequence is 14 residues long. As DNA, the CDR3 is TGTGCCAGCAGCTCCTCTGATGGCCCTGAAAAACTGTTTTTT. It codes for CASSSSDGPEKLFF.

The V and J genes are TRBV5-1 and TRBJ1-2; 8 bases are a match to TRBD1. V was pared by 7 bases and J by 2 bases, with 13 bases of the junction left unmatched. Germline CDR1 SGHRS, CDR2 YFSETQ. This CDR3 has 16 amino acids. The CDR3 DNA is TGCGCCAGCCGGGCGGGACAGGTTCTCGGGAACTATGGCTACACCTTC. Translating gives CASRAGQVLGNYGYTF.

This chain joins TRBV7-8 and TRBJ1-1, with D unclear. The V end lost 2 bases, the J end lost 3 bases, and 7 bases lay between the germline ends. There are 13 residues in the CDR3. CDR1 and CDR2 (germline): SGHVS, FQNEAQ. The CDR3 DNA reads as TGTGCCAGCAGCTTACAGTTACACACTGAAGCTTTCTTT. It translates to CASSLQLHTEAFF.

The genes are TRBV6-6 and TRBJ1-1; TRBD1 might be the D (6 bases). The germline V gene encodes CDR1 MNHNY and CDR2 SVGAGI (reference sequence). V was clipped by 4 bases and J by 3 bases, with 12 bases between them. CDR3 size: 14 residues. The CDR3 here is CASSFSGVYTEAFF. CDR3 nucleotide sequence: TGTGCCAGCAGTTTTTCAGGGGTTTACACTGAAGCTTTCTTT.

The chain carries TRBV7-9 and TRBJ2-7, with a tentative D call TRBD1 (5 bases). The germline V gene encodes CDR1 SEHNR and CDR2 FQNEAQ (reference sequence). The CDR3 extends over 14 amino acids. V was shortened by 4 bases and J by 6 bases, with 16 bases between the two germline ends. The CDR3 bases are TGTGCCAGCAGCTCCAGGACACAAGTTCCCGAGCAGTACTTC. It specifies CASSSRTQVPEQYF.

V gene TRBV4-1 combines with J gene TRBJ2-5; TRBD1 agrees at 8 bases. V was pared by 3 bases and J by 7 bases, with 13 bases of the junction left unmatched. The germline V gene encodes CDR1 MGHRA and CDR2 YSYEKL. This CDR3 has 16 residues. The CDR3 loop reads CASSQEDRGPLGTQYF. The CDR3 bases are TGCGCCAGCAGCCAGGAAGACAGGGGACCACTGGGGACCCAGTACTTC.

The V gene is TRBV18, the J gene TRBJ2-5; 9 bases match TRBD1. CDR3 length equals 15 residues. The germline V gene encodes CDR1 KGHSH and CDR2 LQKENI. The V gene end was trimmed by 5 bases and the J gene end by 3 bases; junction bases not matched to a gene: 7. CDR3 sequence (DNA): TGTGCCAGCTCAAAGGACAGGGGTTGGGAAGAGACCCAGTACTTC. Encoded protein: CASSKDRGWEETQYF.

V gene TRBV5-4 combines with J gene TRBJ2-3; 10 bases are shared with TRBD2. V lost 3 bases to trimming and J lost 2 bases; unmatched junction nucleotides: 6. Germline values: CDR1 SGHNT, CDR2 YYREEE (reference sequence). This CDR3 spans 16 amino acids. CDR3 in amino acids: CASSSKAGGDTDTQYF. CDR3 sequence (DNA): TGTGCCAGCAGCTCTAAAGCGGGGGGGGACACAGATACGCAGTATTTT.

The J gene is TRBJ1-5, the V gene TRBV6-5; D gene unclear. The germline V gene encodes CDR1 MNHEY and CDR2 SVGAGI. The CDR3 runs to 15 residues. V lost 5 bases and J lost 0, with 11 bases in between. The CDR3 sequence is CASSKSGYSNQPQHF. The CDR3, as DNA: TGTGCCAGCAGTAAGTCGGGGTATAGCAATCAGCCCCAGCATTTT.

The genes are TRBV18 and TRBJ1-2; TRBD1 is a possible D gene (5 bases). The ends were cut back, 1 base at V and 8 bases at J, with 14 bases in the middle. The V gene's germline CDR1 is KGHSH and CDR2 LQKENI. The CDR3 contains 14 residues. In DNA, the CDR3 is TGTGCCAGCTCACCACGGGGGGGAAGAGAGGGCTACACCTTC. As protein: CASSPRGGREGYTF.

The chain uses TRBV5-6 and TRBJ1-5; 11 bases agree with TRBD1. With 4 bases clipped from V and 3 bases from J, the junction kept 3 bases outside the gene matches. From germline, CDR1 is SGHDT and CDR2 YYEEEE. The CDR3 runs to 15 residues. CDR3 loop: CASSTGQGVNQPQHF. In DNA form, the CDR3 reads TGTGCCAGCAGCACGGGACAGGGGGTCAATCAGCCCCAGCATTTT.

The sample holds a few counts of this clone. CDR3 nucleotide sequence: TGTGCCAGCAGCTTGAACAGGGACCCCATATATTTT. Its protein product is CASSLNRDPIYF. The chain is built from TRBV7-8 and TRBJ1-3; tentatively, D is TRBD1 (6 bases). This CDR3 spans 12 amino acids. The V end lost 3 bases, the J end lost 11 bases, and 11 bases lay between the germline ends. Germline V gene data show CDR1 as SGHVS and CDR2 as FQNEAQ. Full variable domain (rest looked up from reference TRBV7-8 and TRBJ1-3): GAGVSQSPRYKVAKRGQDVALRCDPISGHVSLFWYQQALGQGPEFLTYFQNEAQLDKSGLPSDRFFAERPEGSVSTLKIQRTQQEDSAVYLCASSLNRDPIYFGEGSWLTVV.

The CDR3 sequence is CATSRGTGVDYEQYF. The CDR3 coding sequence is TGTGCCACCAGCAGAGGGACAGGGGTGGATTACGAGCAGTACTTC. The chain has TRBV15 and TRBJ2-7; 9 bases map to TRBD1. Germline values: CDR1 LNHNV, CDR2 YYDKDF (reference sequence). The CDR3 spans 15 residues. J was trimmed by 4 bases and V by 1 base; bases with no gene match: 5.

The rearrangement uses TRBV18 and TRBJ1-6, with D uncertain. V shed 2 bases and J shed 10 bases, with 15 bases lying between them. The CDR3 contains 15 residues. CDR1 KGHSH and CDR2 LQKENI come from the germline V gene. For the CDR3, the DNA is TGTGCCAGCTCACCATCTGCGGGTGGAAGGTCACCCCTCCACTTT. This codes for CASSPSAGGRSPLHF.

V is TRBV30 and J is TRBJ1-2; D uncertain. Germline values: CDR1 GTSNPN, CDR2 SVGIG (reference sequence). The CDR3 runs 15 residues. V was cut by 2 bases and J by 2 bases, with 15 bases left in between. The CDR3 here is CAWSTSSLINYGYTF. In DNA form, the CDR3 reads TGTGCCTGGAGTACTTCTTCCTTGATAAACTATGGCTACACCTTC.

The genes are TRBV5-8 and TRBJ1-2; D is unclear. The CDR3 sequence is 15 residues long. Deletions cut 1 base from V and 7 bases from J, with 17 bases between. Germline-derived CDR1 and CDR2 are SGHTS and YDEGEE. Here the CDR3 DNA reads TGTGCCAGCAGCTTGCAGAAAAACTGGAGAGGTGGCTACACCTTC. As protein: CASSLQKNWRGGYTF.

This rearrangement joins TRBV5-4 to TRBJ1-2; no clear D gene. Trimming left V 4 bases short and J 1 base short, with 8 bases between. This CDR3 region has 13 residues. Per germline, CDR1 SGHNT and CDR2 YYREEE (reference sequence). This chain's CDR3 is CASSGDGNYGYTF. The CDR3 coding sequence is TGTGCCAGCAGCGGAGACGGTAACTATGGCTACACCTTC.

The count of this clone is one. The chain has TRBV6-2 or TRBV6-3 and TRBJ2-5; 15 nucleotides match TRBD2. The V and J ends lost 5 bases and 1 base, in that order; junction bases with no gene match: 5. This CDR3 has 17 residues. CDR1 and CDR2 (germline): MNHEY, SVGEGT. The CDR3 region is CASSPGLAGGIQETQYF. The CDR3, as DNA: TGTGCCAGCAGTCCCGGACTAGCGGGGGGGATCCAAGAGACCCAGTACTTC.